The present T cell receptor (beta chain) was sequenced within a study of CDR3 diversity in severe acne. A single record per CDR3 protein comes from TCRdb applying MiXCR to the PCR reads. The sample has approximately 90,000 distinct CDR3 sequences, approximately 49% seen once. In regard to this clonotype: Relative to the germline gene, one junction end is altered; a read error may explain this.

This clonotype was obtained from a male donor with severe acne vulgaris. Sequenced material: blood.

The CDR3 region is CASSPRPKSGSGANVLIF. The CDR3 bases are TGTGCCAGCAGCCCGAGACCTAAATCCGGATCTGGGGCCAACGTCCTGATTTTC. The gene calls are TRBV3-1 and TRBJ2-6, with TRBD1 as a possible D gene (5 bases). Germline lookup yields CDR1 LGHDT and CDR2 YNNKEL (reference sequence). This CDR3 has 18 amino acids.